These T cell receptor beta chains were read from a single sample in a study of cytomegalovirus exposure and HLA in healthy donors. The repertoire was sequenced with immunoSEQ multiplex PCR; TCRdb's copy has only in-frame clones and lacks some. The table shows about 69,000 clones, with roughly 70% occurring only once. The sequenced sample was PBMCs. All receptors come from a woman in her twenties or thirties in good health and CMV-seronegative. The CDR3 runs from the conserved cysteine through the conserved F or W. A D gene is named only where the DNA matches it firmly. Size is omitted from some rows. Given values are once, few, many or a class for expanded clones.

v_gene: TRBV5-1
d_gene: TRBD2
j_gene: TRBJ2-5
abundance: NA
CDR3nt: TGCGCCAGCAGCTTGGTAGCTAGCGGGGGTGGGGTCGGAGAGACCCAGTACTTC
CDR3aa: CASSLVASGGGVGETQYF

v_gene: TRBV29-1
d_gene: TRBD2
j_gene: TRBJ2-2
abundance: NA
CDR3nt: TGCAGCGTTGAAGGGACTAGCAAGAACGGGGAGCTGTTTTTT
CDR3aa: CSVEGTSKNGELFF

v_gene: TRBV7-3
d_gene: NA
j_gene: TRBJ2-7
abundance: NA
CDR3nt: TGTGCCAGCAGCTTAGGTGGCGGCTTCTACGAGCAGTACTTC
CDR3aa: CASSLGGGFYEQYF

v_gene: TRBV19
d_gene: NA
j_gene: TRBJ1-5
abundance: NA
CDR3nt: TGTGCCAGTTCCCTGGTTGGAGGGAACACAAATCAGCCCCAGCATTTT
CDR3aa: CASSLVGGNTNQPQHF

v_gene: TRBV18
d_gene: NA
j_gene: TRBJ1-1
abundance: NA
CDR3nt: TGTGCCAGCTCACTACCGGGCCTCGACACTGAAGCTTTCTTT
CDR3aa: CASSLPGLDTEAFF

v_gene: TRBV7-2
d_gene: NA
j_gene: TRBJ2-5
abundance: NA
CDR3nt: TGTGCCAGCAGCTTGTCCAGGGATGATAGGACCCAGTACTTC
CDR3aa: CASSLSRDDRTQYF

v_gene: TRBV6-1
d_gene: NA
j_gene: TRBJ1-1
abundance: few
CDR3nt: TGTGCCAGCAGTGAAGCGGGCGCGGGGCGGAACACTGAAGCTTTCTTT
CDR3aa: CASSEAGAGRNTEAFF

v_gene: TRBV5-1
d_gene: TRBD1
j_gene: TRBJ1-1
abundance: NA
CDR3nt: TGCGCCAGCAGCGTAGGGACAGATTTTGAAGCTTTCTTT
CDR3aa: CASSVGTDFEAFF

v_gene: TRBV19
d_gene: NA
j_gene: TRBJ2-7
abundance: NA
CDR3nt: TGTGCCAGTAGTGTGGGACATCTATACGAGCAGTACTTC
CDR3aa: CASSVGHLYEQYF

v_gene: TRBV9
d_gene: NA
j_gene: TRBJ1-5
abundance: NA
CDR3nt: TGTGCCAGCAGCGTAGTGGCAAATAGCAATCAGCCCCAGCATTTT
CDR3aa: CASSVVANSNQPQHF

v_gene: TRBV27
d_gene: NA
j_gene: TRBJ1-2
abundance: NA
CDR3nt: TGTGCCAACAGTTTAAGCGCTCGGGGTGGCTACACCTTC
CDR3aa: CANSLSARGGYTF

v_gene: TRBV4-3
d_gene: TRBD2
j_gene: TRBJ2-5
abundance: NA
CDR3nt: TGCGCCAGCAGTCTTCTGGGGGGGGAGGCAGAGACCCAGTACTTC
CDR3aa: CASSLLGGEAETQYF

v_gene: TRBV5-1
d_gene: TRBD1
j_gene: TRBJ2-7
abundance: NA
CDR3nt: TGCGCCAGCAGCCGGGATGGACAGGGGACCTACGAGCAGTACTTC
CDR3aa: CASSRDGQGTYEQYF

v_gene: TRBV7-2
d_gene: TRBD2
j_gene: TRBJ2-1
abundance: NA
CDR3nt: TGTGCCAGCAGCTTAGGGATGGTAGCGGGGGCCTCCAATGAGCAGTTCTTC
CDR3aa: CASSLGMVAGASNEQFF

v_gene: TRBV7-9
d_gene: NA
j_gene: TRBJ2-7
abundance: NA
CDR3nt: TGTGCCAGCAGCTTAGGGCCAGGGTCCTACGAGCAGTACTTC
CDR3aa: CASSLGPGSYEQYF

v_gene: TRBV4-3
d_gene: NA
j_gene: TRBJ2-1
abundance: NA
CDR3nt: TGCGCCAGCAGCCAATATGGGGACTCCCCAAATGAGCAGTTCTTC
CDR3aa: CASSQYGDSPNEQFF

v_gene: TRBV6-5
d_gene: NA
j_gene: TRBJ1-5
abundance: few
CDR3nt: TGTGCCAGCAGTTACTCGATCGCGGGGGATCAGCCCCAGCATTTT
CDR3aa: CASSYSIAGDQPQHF

v_gene: TRBV9
d_gene: NA
j_gene: TRBJ2-1
abundance: medium-sized
CDR3nt: TGTGCCAGCAGCGGACCCGGAGGCGAGCAGTTCTTC
CDR3aa: CASSGPGGEQFF

v_gene: TRBV19
d_gene: TRBD1
j_gene: TRBJ1-1
abundance: NA
CDR3nt: TGTGCCAGTACCCCGAGGGACAGGGGGACTGAAGCTTTCTTT
CDR3aa: CASTPRDRGTEAFF

v_gene: TRBV7-8
d_gene: TRBD1
j_gene: TRBJ1-2
abundance: NA
CDR3nt: TGTGCCAGCAGCACCTATAGAGGGGGCGCAAATGGCTACACCTTC
CDR3aa: CASSTYRGGANGYTF

v_gene: TRBV9
d_gene: TRBD2
j_gene: TRBJ2-7
abundance: NA
CDR3nt: TGTGCCAGCAGCGTATCCAGCGGGGGATCCTACGAGCAGTACTTC
CDR3aa: CASSVSSGGSYEQYF

v_gene: TRBV2
d_gene: NA
j_gene: TRBJ2-1
abundance: once
CDR3nt: TGTGCCAGCAGTAACCTGAGGGAGCAGTTCTTC
CDR3aa: CASSNLREQFF

v_gene: TRBV15
d_gene: TRBD1
j_gene: TRBJ1-1
abundance: NA
CDR3nt: TGTGCCACATCGGACAGGGCGAACACTGAAGCTTTCTTT
CDR3aa: CATSDRANTEAFF

v_gene: TRBV7-9
d_gene: NA
j_gene: TRBJ1-3
abundance: few
CDR3nt: TGTGCCAGCAGCCCAGCGACGGGTGGAAACACCATATATTTT
CDR3aa: CASSPATGGNTIYF

v_gene: TRBV9
d_gene: TRBD1
j_gene: TRBJ1-6
abundance: NA
CDR3nt: TGTGCCAGCAGCGTTGGGGGGACAGGGCATTCACCCCTCCACTTT
CDR3aa: CASSVGGTGHSPLHF

v_gene: TRBV7-9
d_gene: TRBD2
j_gene: TRBJ2-5
abundance: NA
CDR3nt: TGTGCCAGCAGCTTAGGTCGCCTAGCGGGCAGGGCGCAAGAGACCCAGTACTTC
CDR3aa: CASSLGRLAGRAQETQYF

v_gene: TRBV5-1
d_gene: TRBD1
j_gene: TRBJ1-1
abundance: NA
CDR3nt: TGCGTCAGCAGCATAGGGACAGGACTGAACACTGAAGCTTTCTTT
CDR3aa: CVSSIGTGLNTEAFF

v_gene: TRBV7-9
d_gene: NA
j_gene: TRBJ1-5
abundance: NA
CDR3nt: TGTGCCAGCAGCCGGGGCGGGGTCCAGCTTATAAATAGCAATCAGCCCCAGCATTTT
CDR3aa: CASSRGGVQLINSNQPQHF

v_gene: TRBV21-1
d_gene: NA
j_gene: TRBJ1-1
abundance: NA
CDR3nt: TGTGCCAGCAGCGTTCCGGGACAGGGAAGGATTATGAACACTGAAGCTTTCTTT
CDR3aa: CASSVPGQGRIMNTEAFF

v_gene: TRBV7-6
d_gene: TRBD1
j_gene: TRBJ2-2
abundance: few
CDR3nt: TGTGCCAGCAGCTCAACCTGGACAGGGGCCGGGGAGCTGTTTTTT
CDR3aa: CASSSTWTGAGELFF

v_gene: TRBV11-2
d_gene: NA
j_gene: TRBJ1-1
abundance: NA
CDR3nt: TGTGCCAGCAGCCCTCGTTTGGAAGCTTTCTTT
CDR3aa: CASSPRLEAFF

v_gene: TRBV2
d_gene: TRBD1
j_gene: TRBJ2-7
abundance: NA
CDR3nt: TGTGCCAGCAGTTGGTCCTGGGACAGGAGCTACGAGCAGTACTTC
CDR3aa: CASSWSWDRSYEQYF

v_gene: TRBV2
d_gene: TRBD2
j_gene: TRBJ2-7
abundance: NA
CDR3nt: TGTGCCAGCAGTGAAAATTCGGCAGGGATAACTCGGACTAGCGGCGAGCAGTACTTC
CDR3aa: CASSENSAGITRTSGEQYF

v_gene: TRBV29-1
d_gene: TRBD1
j_gene: TRBJ2-5
abundance: NA
CDR3nt: TGCAGCCATGGGACAGGACAAGAGACCCAGTACTTC
CDR3aa: CSHGTGQETQYF

v_gene: TRBV7-9
d_gene: NA
j_gene: TRBJ2-1
abundance: NA
CDR3nt: TGTGCCAGCAGCTTAGAAGTTTTCGTGAAGGGGTCTTATGAGCAGTTCTTC
CDR3aa: CASSLEVFVKGSYEQFF

v_gene: TRBV28
d_gene: TRBD1
j_gene: TRBJ1-5
abundance: NA
CDR3nt: TGTGCCAGCAGTTTCTTTGAGGGGGCCAGCAATCAGCCCCAGCATTTT
CDR3aa: CASSFFEGASNQPQHF